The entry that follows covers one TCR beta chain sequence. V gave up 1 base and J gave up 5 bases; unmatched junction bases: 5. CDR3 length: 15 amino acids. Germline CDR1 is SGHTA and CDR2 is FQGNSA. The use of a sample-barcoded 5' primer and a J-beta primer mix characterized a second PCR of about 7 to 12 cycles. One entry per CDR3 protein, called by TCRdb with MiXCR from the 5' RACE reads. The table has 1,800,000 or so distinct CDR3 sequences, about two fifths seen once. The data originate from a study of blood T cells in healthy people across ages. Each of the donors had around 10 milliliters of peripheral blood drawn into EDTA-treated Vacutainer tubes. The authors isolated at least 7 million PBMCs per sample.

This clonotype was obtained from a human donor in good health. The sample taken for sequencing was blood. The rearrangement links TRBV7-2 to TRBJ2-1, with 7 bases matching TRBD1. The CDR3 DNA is TGTGCCAGCAGCTTAGACAGGGGCACAAACAATGAGCAGTTCTTC. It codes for CASSLDRGTNNEQFF. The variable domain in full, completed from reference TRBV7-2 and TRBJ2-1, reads GAGVSQSPSNKVTEKGKDVELRCDPISGHTALYWYRQSLGQGLEFLIYFQGNSAPDKSGLPSDRFSAERTGGSVSTLTIQRTQQEDSAVYLCASSLDRGTNNEQFFGPGTRLTVL.